This T cell receptor beta chain is drawn from a study of cytomegalovirus exposure and HLA in healthy donors. As regards this clone: As yet, its antigen is unknown.

With 2 bases removed from V and 0 bases from J, the gap between germline ends came to 13 bases. The CDR3 totals 16 residues. From germline, CDR1 is SGHTA and CDR2 FQGNSA. Findings and caveats of the study: Later work found that TCR association rates differed between HLA loci; DRB1 had the most and HLA-C the fewest. About 87% or about 30% of the time was how often most TCR beta V segments were productive, according to an earlier analysis. Presence/absence comparisons presumed near-even sequencing depth among donors.

The PCR ran on 60 Vbeta and 13 Jbeta primers. Under the authors' procedure: There were about 80 million unique TCR beta chains by a later count, and some 12 million of them were shared. The assay was immunoSEQ multiplex PCR, and TCRdb's table has in-frame clones only and misses some. That table gives V, J and clone size, and the DNA gave D and trimming. This sample's clone table lists about 67,000 clones. The receptor was derived from a woman aged 40 to 49 in good health and CMV-seropositive. Sequencing input: PBMCs. The V gene is TRBV7-2, the J gene TRBJ1-2; D is unclear. The CDR3 sequence: CASSLSGAFTNYGYTF. CDR3 in DNA: TGTGCCAGCAGCTTAAGCGGCGCCTTTACTAACTATGGCTACACCTTC.